A single sample is the source of the 10 T cell receptor beta chains below, sequenced in a study of molecular identifiers for immune sequencing clone quantification. TCRdb processed the PCR reads anew with MiXCR; each CDR3 protein has one entry. The sample has around 480,000 distinct CDR3 sequences; around 23% are singletons. Sequencing used naive CD8+ T cells from blood, with Jurkat cell RNA spiked in. Subset reported: FACS-sorted CD8+CD4-CCR7+CD45RA+ naive T cells. These receptors were taken from a human donor in good health. Some libraries in this study had Jurkat cell RNA spiked in.

The V call is TRBV7-6, the J call TRBJ2-3; a possible D gene is TRBD2 (6 bases). Germline CDR1 is SGHVS and CDR2 is FNYEAQ. CDR3 size: 17 residues. Trimming left V 4 bases short and J 5 bases short, with 22 bases between. The CDR3 reads CASSSYGRGGLVDTQYF. The CDR3 nucleotides read TGTGCCAGCAGCTCCTACGGGCGGGGAGGCTTAGTAGATACGCAGTATTTT.

In its sample, this clonotype was seen a few times. The chain couples TRBV9 to TRBJ1-4; D is perhaps TRBD1 (5 bases). Trimming pared 3 bases from V and 4 bases from J, leaving 10 bases between. The CDR3 spans 14 residues. Germline V CDR1 and CDR2: SGDLS, YYNGEE. CDR3 DNA: TGTGCCAGCAGCGGGTCACAGGTTAATGAAAAACTGTTTTTT. Residues: CASSGSQVNEKLFF.

A word on this clonotype: This may come from a read error, since a much larger clone is one base off. The chain couples TRBV9 to TRBJ1-1; D is possibly TRBD1 (6 bases). The CDR3 contains 14 residues. Germline V gene lookup returns CDR1 SGDLS and CDR2 YYNGEE. CDR3 bases: TGTGCCAGCGGCGTGACAGGCCAGAACACTGAAGCTTTCTTT. Its protein is CASGVTGQNTEAFF.

This clonotype was seen only a few times. The V gene is TRBV2, the J gene TRBJ1-2; 12 bases match TRBD1. The J segment lost 5 bases and the V segment lost 3 bases, leaving 1 base of the junction unmatched. This CDR3 region has 14 residues. Looked up from germline, CDR1 is SNHLY and CDR2 is FYNNEI. CDR3: CASSEGQGAYGYTF. CDR3 DNA sequence: TGTGCCAGCAGTGAGGGACAGGGGGCGTATGGCTACACCTTC.

This clonotype showed up just a few times. The rearrangement uses TRBV7-9 and TRBJ1-1; no firm D call. V dropped 4 bases and J dropped 1 base, with 4 bases sitting between them. Germline V gene lookup returns CDR1 SEHNR and CDR2 FQNEAQ (reference sequence). This CDR3 is 12 amino acids long. The CDR3 region has the DNA TGTGCCAGCAGCTATCAGAACACTGAAGCTTTCTTT. Translating gives CASSYQNTEAFF.

Comment on this clonotype: Mismatch with germline at one junction end may stem from a read error. The J gene is TRBJ1-2, the V gene TRBV13, with TRBD1 matching 10 bases. The CDR3 consists of 15 residues. Germline values: CDR1 PRHDT, CDR2 FYEKMQ (reference sequence). The CDR3 loop reads CASSPGTGVESGCTF. In DNA, the CDR3 is TGTGCCAGCAGCCCTGGGACAGGGGTTGAGTCTGGCTGCACCTTC.

A few counts support this clonotype. The V call is TRBV4-3, the J call TRBJ2-7, with D possibly matching TRBD2 (6 bases). V lost 3 bases, J lost 0 bases, and 12 bases lay in between. CDR1 and CDR2 from the germline V gene are LGHNA and YSLEER. The CDR3 is made up of 15 amino acids. In DNA form, the CDR3 reads TGCGCCAGCAGCCACCTTCGGGGGACCTCCTACGAGCAGTACTTC. It translates to CASSHLRGTSYEQYF.

The chain is built from TRBV9 and TRBJ1-5; maybe TRBD1 (6 bases). Trimming removed 3 bases at V and 0 bases at J, with 16 bases between. The CDR3 has 17 amino acids. Looked up from germline, CDR1 is SGDLS and CDR2 is YYNGEE. The CDR3 is CASSEGGGQTSNQPQHF. As DNA, the CDR3 is TGTGCCAGCAGCGAGGGGGGGGGGCAGACTAGCAATCAGCCCCAGCATTTT.

This chain uses TRBV28 with TRBJ1-5, with 8 bases fitting TRBD1. Germline V gives CDR1 MDHEN, CDR2 SYDVKM. The CDR3 spans 15 residues. The junction had 11 bases not matched to a gene; V was cut back by 6 bases and J by 7 bases. The CDR3 here is CASSSERTGTQPQHF. As DNA, the CDR3 is TGTGCCAGCAGCTCAGAGAGGACAGGGACGCAGCCCCAGCATTTT.

Note on this clonotype: A much larger clone sits a single nucleotide away, making a read error possible. DNA for the CDR3: TGTGCCAGCAGCCCCCCCTTAGAGGACGAGCAGTACTTC. As protein: CASSPPLEDEQYF. This chain joins TRBV11-2 and TRBJ2-7, with unresolved D. CDR1 SGHAT and CDR2 FQNNGV come from the germline V gene. This CDR3 region has 13 residues. V was shortened by 5 bases and J by 5 bases, with 13 bases between the two germline ends.